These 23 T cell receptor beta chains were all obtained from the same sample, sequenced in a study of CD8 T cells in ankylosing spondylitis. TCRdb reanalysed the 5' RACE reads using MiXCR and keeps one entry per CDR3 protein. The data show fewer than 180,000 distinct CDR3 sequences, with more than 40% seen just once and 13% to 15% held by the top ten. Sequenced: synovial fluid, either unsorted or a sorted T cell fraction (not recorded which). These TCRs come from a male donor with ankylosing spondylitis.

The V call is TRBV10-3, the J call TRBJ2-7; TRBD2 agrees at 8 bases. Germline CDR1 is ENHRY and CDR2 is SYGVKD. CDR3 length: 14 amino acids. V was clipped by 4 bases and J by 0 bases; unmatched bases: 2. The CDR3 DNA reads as TGTGCCATCAGTGGTAGCGGGAACTCCTACGAGCAGTACTTC. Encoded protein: CAISGSGNSYEQYF.

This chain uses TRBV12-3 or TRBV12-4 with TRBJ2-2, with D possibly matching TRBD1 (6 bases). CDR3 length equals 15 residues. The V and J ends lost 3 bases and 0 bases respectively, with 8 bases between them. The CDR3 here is CASSFGTPNTGELFF. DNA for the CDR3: TGTGCCAGCAGTTTTGGGACACCGAACACCGGGGAGCTGTTTTTT.

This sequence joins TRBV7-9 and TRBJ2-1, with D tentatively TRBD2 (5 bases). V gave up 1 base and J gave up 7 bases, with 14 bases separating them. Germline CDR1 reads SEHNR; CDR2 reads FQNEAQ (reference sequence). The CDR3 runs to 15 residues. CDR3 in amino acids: CASSLVSDFLNEQFF. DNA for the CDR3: TGTGCCAGCAGCTTAGTATCGGACTTCTTGAATGAGCAGTTCTTC.

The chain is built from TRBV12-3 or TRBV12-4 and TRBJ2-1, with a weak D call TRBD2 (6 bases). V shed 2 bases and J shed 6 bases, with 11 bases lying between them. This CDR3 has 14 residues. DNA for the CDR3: TGTGCCAGCAGTTTATCTGCGGGGCCCAATGAGCAGTTCTTC. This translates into CASSLSAGPNEQFF.

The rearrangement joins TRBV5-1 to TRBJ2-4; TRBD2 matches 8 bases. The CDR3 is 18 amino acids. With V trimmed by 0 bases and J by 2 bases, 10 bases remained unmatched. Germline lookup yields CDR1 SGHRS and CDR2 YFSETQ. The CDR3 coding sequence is TGCGCCAGCAGCTTGGGGGCGTTCCGGGGGGGCCCCAAAAACATTCAGTACTTC. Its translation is CASSLGAFRGGPKNIQYF.

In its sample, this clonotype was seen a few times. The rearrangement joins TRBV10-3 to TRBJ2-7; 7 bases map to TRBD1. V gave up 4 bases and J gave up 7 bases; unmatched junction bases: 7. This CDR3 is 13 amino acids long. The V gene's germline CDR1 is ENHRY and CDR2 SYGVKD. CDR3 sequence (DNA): TGTGCCATCAGTGGCCCGGGACAGACTGAGCAGTACTTC. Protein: CAISGPGQTEQYF.

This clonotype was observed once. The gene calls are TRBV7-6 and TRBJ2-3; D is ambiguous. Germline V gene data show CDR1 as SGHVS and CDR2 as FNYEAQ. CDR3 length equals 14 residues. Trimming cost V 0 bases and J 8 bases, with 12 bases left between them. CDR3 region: CASSLAFSFGTQYF. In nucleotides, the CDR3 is TGTGCCAGCAGCTTAGCGTTTAGTTTTGGTACGCAGTATTTT.

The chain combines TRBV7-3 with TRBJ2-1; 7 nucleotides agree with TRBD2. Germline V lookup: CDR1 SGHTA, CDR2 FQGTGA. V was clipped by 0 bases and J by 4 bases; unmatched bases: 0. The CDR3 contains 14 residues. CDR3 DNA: TGTGCCAGCAGCTTAACTAGCGGGTACAATGAGCAGTTCTTC. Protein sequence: CASSLTSGYNEQFF.

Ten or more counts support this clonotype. The CDR3 sequence: CASSIGQGNNSPLHF. CDR3 bases: TGCGCCAGCAGCATAGGACAGGGAAATAATTCACCCCTCCACTTT. V gene TRBV4-3 combines with J gene TRBJ1-6, with 8 bases matching TRBD1. In germline, CDR1 is LGHNA, CDR2 YSLEER. This CDR3 has 15 residues. Trimming took 5 bases from V and 5 from J; bases not matched to a gene: 5.

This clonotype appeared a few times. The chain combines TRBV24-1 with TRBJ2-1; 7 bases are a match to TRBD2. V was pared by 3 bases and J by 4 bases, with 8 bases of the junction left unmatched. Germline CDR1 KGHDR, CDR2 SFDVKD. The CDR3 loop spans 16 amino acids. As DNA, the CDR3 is TGTGCCACCAGTGATCCTACGGGAGGACTTTACAATGAGCAGTTCTTC. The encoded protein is CATSDPTGGLYNEQFF.

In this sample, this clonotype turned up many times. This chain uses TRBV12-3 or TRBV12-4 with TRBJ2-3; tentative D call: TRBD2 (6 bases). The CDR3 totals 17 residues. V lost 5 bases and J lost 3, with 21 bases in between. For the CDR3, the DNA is TGTGCCAGCAGTCTATGGATTAGGGACTCCGGGACAGATACGCAGTATTTT. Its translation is CASSLWIRDSGTDTQYF.

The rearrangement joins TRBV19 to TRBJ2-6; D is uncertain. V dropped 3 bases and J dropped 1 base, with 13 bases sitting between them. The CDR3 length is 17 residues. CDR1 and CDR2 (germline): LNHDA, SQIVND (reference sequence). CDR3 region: CASSIQHSSSGANVLTF. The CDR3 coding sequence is TGTGCCAGTAGTATCCAGCATAGCTCGTCTGGGGCCAACGTCCTGACTTTC. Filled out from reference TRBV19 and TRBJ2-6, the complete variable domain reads DGGITQSPKYLFRKEGQNVTLSCEQNLNHDAMYWYRQDPGQGLRLIYYSQIVNDFQKGDIAEGYSVSREKKESFPLTVTSAQKNPTAFYLCASSIQHSSSGANVLTFGAGSRLTVL.

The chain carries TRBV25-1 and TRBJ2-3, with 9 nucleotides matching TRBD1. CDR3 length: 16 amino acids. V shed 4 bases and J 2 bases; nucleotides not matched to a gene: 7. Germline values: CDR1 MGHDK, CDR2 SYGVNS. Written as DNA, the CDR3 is TGTGCCAGCAGTGCCTGGGACAGGGTCACCACAGATACGCAGTATTTT. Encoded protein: CASSAWDRVTTDTQYF.

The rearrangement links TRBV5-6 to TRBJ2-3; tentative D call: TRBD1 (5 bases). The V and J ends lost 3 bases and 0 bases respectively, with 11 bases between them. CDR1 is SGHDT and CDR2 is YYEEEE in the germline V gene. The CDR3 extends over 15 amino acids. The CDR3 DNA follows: TGTGCCAGCAGCTCCTGGACACCTAGCACAGATACGCAGTATTTT. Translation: CASSSWTPSTDTQYF.

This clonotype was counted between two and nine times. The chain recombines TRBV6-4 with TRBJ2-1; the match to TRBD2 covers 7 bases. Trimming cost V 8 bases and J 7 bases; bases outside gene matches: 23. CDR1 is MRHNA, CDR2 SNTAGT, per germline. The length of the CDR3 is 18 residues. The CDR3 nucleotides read TGTGCCAGCTCCCAGGCGGGGGATCACAATGGGGAAATTAATGAGCAGTTCTTC. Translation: CASSQAGDHNGEINEQFF.

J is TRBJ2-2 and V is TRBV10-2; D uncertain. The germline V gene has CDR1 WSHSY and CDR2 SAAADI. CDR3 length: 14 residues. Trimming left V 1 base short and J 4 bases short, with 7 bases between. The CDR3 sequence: CASSEWGSTGELFF. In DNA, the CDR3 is TGCGCCAGCAGTGAGTGGGGATCCACCGGGGAGCTGTTTTTT.

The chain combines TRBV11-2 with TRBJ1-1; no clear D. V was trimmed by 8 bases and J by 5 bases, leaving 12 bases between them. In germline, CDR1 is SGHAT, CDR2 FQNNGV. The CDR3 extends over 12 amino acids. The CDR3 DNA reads TGTGCCAGCCGTGACGGGAGGACTGAAGCTTTCTTT. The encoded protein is CASRDGRTEAFF.

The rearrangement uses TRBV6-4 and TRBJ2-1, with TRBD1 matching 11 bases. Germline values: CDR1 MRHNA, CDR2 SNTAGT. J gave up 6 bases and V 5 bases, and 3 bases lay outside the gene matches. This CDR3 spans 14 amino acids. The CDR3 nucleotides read TGTGCCAGCAGTCCCGGGACAGGGGGCAATGAGCAGTTCTTC. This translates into CASSPGTGGNEQFF.

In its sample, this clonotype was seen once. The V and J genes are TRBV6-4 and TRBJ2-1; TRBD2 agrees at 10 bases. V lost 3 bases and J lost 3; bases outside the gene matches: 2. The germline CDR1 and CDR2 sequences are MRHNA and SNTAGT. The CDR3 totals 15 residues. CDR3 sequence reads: CASSEGTSDYNEQFF. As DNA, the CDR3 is TGTGCCAGCAGTGAGGGGACTAGCGACTACAATGAGCAGTTCTTC.

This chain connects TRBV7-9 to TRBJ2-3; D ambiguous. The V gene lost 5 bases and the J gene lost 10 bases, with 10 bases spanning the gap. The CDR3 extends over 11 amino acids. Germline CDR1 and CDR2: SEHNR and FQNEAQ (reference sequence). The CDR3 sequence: CASSRQDPQYF. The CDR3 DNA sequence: TGTGCCAGCAGCCGCCAGGACCCGCAGTATTTT.

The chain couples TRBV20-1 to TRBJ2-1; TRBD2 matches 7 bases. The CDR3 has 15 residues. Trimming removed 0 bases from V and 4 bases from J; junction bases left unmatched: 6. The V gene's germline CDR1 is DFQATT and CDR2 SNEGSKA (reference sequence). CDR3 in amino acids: CSAREASGDYNEQFF. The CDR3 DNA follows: TGCAGTGCTAGAGAAGCTAGCGGAGATTACAATGAGCAGTTCTTC.

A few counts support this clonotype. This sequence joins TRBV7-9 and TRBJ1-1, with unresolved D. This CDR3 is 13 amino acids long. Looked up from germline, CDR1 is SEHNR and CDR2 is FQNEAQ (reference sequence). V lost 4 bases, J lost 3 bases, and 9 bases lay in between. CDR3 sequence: CASSSAGYTEAFF. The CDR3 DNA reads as TGTGCCAGCAGCTCAGCAGGATACACTGAAGCTTTCTTT.

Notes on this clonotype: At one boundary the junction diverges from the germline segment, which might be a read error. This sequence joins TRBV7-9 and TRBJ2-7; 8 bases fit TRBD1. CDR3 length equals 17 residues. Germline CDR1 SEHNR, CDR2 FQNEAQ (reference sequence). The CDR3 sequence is CASGFGLLGQGIDEQYF. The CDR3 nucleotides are TGTGCCAGCGGCTTCGGGCTCCTCGGACAGGGTATTGACGAGCAGTACTTC.